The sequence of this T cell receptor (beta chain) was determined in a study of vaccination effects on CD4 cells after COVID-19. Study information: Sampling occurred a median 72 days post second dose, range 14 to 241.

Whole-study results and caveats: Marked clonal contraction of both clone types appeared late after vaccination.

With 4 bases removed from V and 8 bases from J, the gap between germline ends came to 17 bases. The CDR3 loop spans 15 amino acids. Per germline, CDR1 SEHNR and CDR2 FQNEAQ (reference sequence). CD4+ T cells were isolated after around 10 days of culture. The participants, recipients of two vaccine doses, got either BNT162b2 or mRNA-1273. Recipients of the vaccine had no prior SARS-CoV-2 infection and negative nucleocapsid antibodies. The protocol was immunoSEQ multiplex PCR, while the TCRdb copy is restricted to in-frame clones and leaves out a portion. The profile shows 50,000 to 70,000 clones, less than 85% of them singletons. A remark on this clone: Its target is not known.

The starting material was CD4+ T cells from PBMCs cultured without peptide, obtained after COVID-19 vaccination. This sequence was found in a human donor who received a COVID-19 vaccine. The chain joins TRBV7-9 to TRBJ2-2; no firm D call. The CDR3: CASSSENTGMGELFF. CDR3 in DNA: TGTGCCAGCAGCTCGGAAAACACGGGTATGGGGGAGCTGTTTTTT.